The 24 T cell receptor beta chains below all came from one sample that was sequenced in a study of T cell responses to AZD1222 COVID-19 vaccine. Only in-frame clones appear in the TCRdb table, and some are missing; sequencing was by immunoSEQ multiplex PCR. The repertoire holds 100,000 or so clones, 86% seen once, with 5% in the top ten. Sample: peripheral blood, taken on day 0 of AZD1222 vaccination. The receptors were sampled from an adult in good health.

The chain joins TRBV5-1 to TRBJ2-7; TRBD1 is a possible D gene (6 bases). The CDR3 loop spans 15 amino acids. Germline V gene data show CDR1 as SGHRS and CDR2 as YFSETQ. The ends were cut back, 3 bases at V and 2 bases at J, with 15 bases in the middle. This CDR3 reads CASSSRPDSTYEQYF. CDR3 sequence (DNA): TGCGCCAGCAGCTCCCGACCGGACAGCACCTACGAGCAGTACTTC. Variable domain in full (rest from reference TRBV5-1 and TRBJ2-7): KAGVTQTPRYLIKTRGQQVTLSCSPISGHRSVSWYQQTPGQGLQFLFEYFSETQRNKGNFPGRFSGRQFSNSRSEMNVSTLELGDSALYLCASSSRPDSTYEQYFGPGTRLTVT.

The chain combines TRBV15 with TRBJ1-2; possibly TRBD1 for D (5 bases). Trimming pared 0 bases from V and 3 bases from J, leaving 17 bases between. Per the germline V gene, CDR1 is LNHNV and CDR2 is YYDKDF (reference sequence). The CDR3 totals 17 residues. CDR3 amino acids: CATSRDPGDGWDYGYTF. CDR3 DNA sequence: TGTGCCACCAGCAGAGACCCGGGGGACGGCTGGGACTATGGCTACACCTTC.

The V call is TRBV5-1, the J call TRBJ2-1; 8 bases align to TRBD2. The CDR3 is made up of 15 amino acids. The V segment lost 1 base and the J segment 6 bases; nucleotides outside the gene matches: 6. Germline CDR1 and CDR2: SGHRS and YFSETQ. CDR3 in amino acids: CASSLMSGSTNEQFF. The CDR3 nucleotides are TGCGCCAGCAGCTTGATGAGCGGGAGCACCAATGAGCAGTTCTTC.

The V call is TRBV7-2, the J call TRBJ2-7; D ambiguous. V dropped 5 bases and J dropped 3 bases, with 5 bases sitting between them. CDR1 SGHTA and CDR2 FQGNSA come from the germline V gene. The CDR3 sequence is 11 residues long. CDR3 sequence (DNA): TGTGCCAGCAGCCGCGGCTACGAGCAGTACTTC. Residues: CASSRGYEQYF.

V usage is TRBV5-1 and J usage is TRBJ2-3; 8 bases map to TRBD1. The V and J ends lost 3 bases and 1 base, in that order; junction bases with no gene match: 7. This CDR3 has 16 amino acids. Germline V gene lookup returns CDR1 SGHRS and CDR2 YFSETQ. The DNA for the CDR3 is TGCGCCAGCAGCTCCCTTCAGGGGGCCGGCACAGATACGCAGTATTTT. This translates into CASSSLQGAGTDTQYF.

V usage is TRBV11-2 and J usage is TRBJ2-5; D perhaps matches TRBD2 (6 bases). Germline V gene data show CDR1 as SGHAT and CDR2 as FQNNGV. Trimming removed 3 bases at V and 5 bases at J, with 10 bases between. The CDR3 contains 13 residues. The chain's CDR3 is CASSFGDWETQYF. The CDR3, as DNA: TGTGCCAGCAGCTTTGGGGACTGGGAGACCCAGTACTTC.

This clone was observed a handful of times. The genes are TRBV4-3 and TRBJ1-1; weak D call: TRBD1 (6 bases). V lost 0 bases, J lost 10 bases, and 15 bases lay in between. The V gene's germline CDR1 is LGHNA and CDR2 YSLEER. The CDR3 runs to 14 residues. The CDR3 here is CASSQDSGGGGAFF. CDR3 DNA: TGCGCCAGCAGCCAAGATTCGGGGGGCGGAGGAGCTTTCTTT.

The chain employs TRBV12-3 or TRBV12-4 and TRBJ2-5, with D unclear. The CDR3 has 11 residues. Trimming pared 1 base from V and 4 bases from J, leaving 1 base between. The CDR3 protein is CASSLGETQYF. CDR3 in DNA: TGTGCCAGCAGTTTAGGAGAGACCCAGTACTTC.

This chain links TRBV4-3 with TRBJ2-1; D may be TRBD2 (6 bases). This CDR3 spans 16 amino acids. Germline CDR1 and CDR2: LGHNA and YSLEER. The ends were cut back, 0 bases at V and 8 bases at J, with 17 bases in the middle. The CDR3 DNA is TGCGCCAGCAGCCAAGATGTGAGGACAAGGGAGGATGAGCAGTTCTTC. It translates to CASSQDVRTREDEQFF.

The rearrangement links TRBV6-5 to TRBJ1-1; no reliable D call. Germline lookup yields CDR1 MNHEY and CDR2 SVGAGI. The CDR3 spans 14 residues. The V gene lost 4 bases and the J gene lost 1 base, with 10 bases spanning the gap. The CDR3 reads CASSSRAGNTEAFF. DNA for the CDR3: TGTGCCAGCAGTTCCCGGGCAGGGAACACTGAAGCTTTCTTT.

In DNA, the CDR3 is TGTGCCAGTAGTAGACAGGGGACTTCTACGAAGCAGTACTTC. This encodes CASSRQGTSTKQYF. V gene TRBV19 combines with J gene TRBJ2-7, with 8 nucleotides matching TRBD1. V was clipped by 4 bases and J by 8 bases; unmatched bases: 10. This CDR3 region has 14 residues. Germline CDR1 reads LNHDA; CDR2 reads SQIVND (reference sequence).

V usage is TRBV29-1 and J usage is TRBJ2-5, with TRBD2 as a possible D gene (5 bases). This CDR3 region has 13 residues. Looked up from germline, CDR1 is SQVTM and CDR2 is ANQGSEA. V lost 3 bases, J lost 5 bases, and 13 bases lay in between. The DNA for the CDR3 is TGCAGCGTTGACCGGTCCACGGGGGAGACCCAGTACTTC. Translating it yields CSVDRSTGETQYF.

The chain combines TRBV11-2 with TRBJ2-7; 7 nucleotides align to TRBD1. The CDR3 is 14 residues long. Germline V gene lookup returns CDR1 SGHAT and CDR2 FQNNGV. V lost 1 base, J lost 3 bases, and 3 bases stayed unmatched. The CDR3 DNA reads TGTGCCAGCAGCTTAGGTAGGGGGCTCTACGAGCAGTACTTC. Translating gives CASSLGRGLYEQYF.

The genes are TRBV7-2 and TRBJ1-5; D ambiguous. The CDR3 sequence is 15 residues long. The V gene lost 2 bases and the J gene lost 2 bases, with 10 bases spanning the gap. Germline assignment: CDR1 SGHTA and CDR2 FQGNSA. The CDR3 coding sequence is TGTGCCAGCAGCTTACAGGCGGAAGGCAATCAGCCCCAGCATTTT. Its translation is CASSLQAEGNQPQHF.

Only one count was recorded for this clone. The V gene is TRBV9, the J gene TRBJ1-4; maybe TRBD1 (6 bases). Trimming left V 0 bases short and J 7 bases short, with 13 bases between. The CDR3 consists of 15 residues. Germline lookup yields CDR1 SGDLS and CDR2 YYNGEE. CDR3 sequence reads: CASSVGGGRGEKLFF. Here the CDR3 DNA reads TGTGCCAGCAGCGTAGGTGGGGGGCGAGGTGAAAAACTGTTTTTT.

The sample holds a few counts of this clone. CDR3 sequence: CASSRELQETQYF. In DNA, the CDR3 is TGTGCCAGCTCTAGGGAGTTACAAGAGACCCAGTACTTC. This rearrangement joins TRBV9 to TRBJ2-5, with a tentative D call TRBD2 (5 bases). Trimming took 7 bases from V and 2 from J, leaving 12 bases between them. Germline CDR1 SGDLS, CDR2 YYNGEE. The CDR3 length is 13 residues.

The gene calls are TRBV6-1 and TRBJ1-2; D gene unclear. The length of the CDR3 is 14 residues. The germline V gene has CDR1 MNHNS and CDR2 SASEGT. Trimming took off 1 base at V and 4 bases at J, with 10 bases between the two ends. The CDR3 DNA follows: TGTGCCAGCAGTGAAGGTCAGGCCTCCTATGGCTACACCTTC. Translated, it gives CASSEGQASYGYTF.

V and J are TRBV27 and TRBJ1-5; 9 nucleotides agree with TRBD1. The germline V gene encodes CDR1 MNHEY and CDR2 SMNVEV (reference sequence). The CDR3 runs to 16 residues. With V trimmed by 3 bases and J by 3 bases, 6 bases remained unmatched. CDR3 sequence reads: CASSLVGTGNNQPQHF. The CDR3 DNA reads TGTGCCAGCAGTTTGGTAGGGACAGGGAACAATCAGCCCCAGCATTTT.

This chain uses TRBV27 with TRBJ2-2; 7 bases align to TRBD1. The CDR3 consists of 13 residues. Germline CDR1 reads MNHEY; CDR2 reads SMNVEV (reference sequence). J was trimmed by 6 bases and V by 6 bases; bases with no gene match: 4. CDR3 in DNA: TGTGCCAGCAGGCCAGGGGGAGCCGGGGAGCTGTTTTTT. This translates into CASRPGGAGELFF.

V usage is TRBV30 and J usage is TRBJ1-1; D gene unclear. Germline V gene sequence: CDR1 GTSNPN, CDR2 SVGIG (reference sequence). The CDR3 has 13 residues. Trimming stripped 0 bases from V and 11 bases from J, with 16 bases between. The chain's CDR3 is CAWSVLGPIGAFF. In DNA form, the CDR3 reads TGTGCCTGGAGTGTACTCGGACCGATTGGCGCTTTCTTT.

The chain couples TRBV28 to TRBJ2-7; possibly TRBD2 for D (6 bases). Looked up from germline, CDR1 is MDHEN and CDR2 is SYDVKM. The ends were cut back, 6 bases at V and 0 bases at J, with 12 bases in the middle. CDR3 length: 14 residues. The CDR3 is CASSLEDYSYEQYF. In DNA form, the CDR3 reads TGTGCCAGCAGCCTAGAGGACTACTCCTACGAGCAGTACTTC.

The rearrangement uses TRBV5-4 and TRBJ2-5; TRBD2 might be the D (5 bases). This CDR3 is built from 13 residues. V lost 4 bases, J lost 5 bases, and 12 bases lay in between. Germline V gene sequence: CDR1 SGHNT, CDR2 YYREEE (reference sequence). The CDR3 nucleotides read TGTGCCAGCAGCCCGGGATCAACGGAGACCCAGTACTTC. Protein product: CASSPGSTETQYF.

V usage is TRBV5-1 and J usage is TRBJ1-4; D gene ambiguous. Germline loops: CDR1 SGHRS, CDR2 YFSETQ. There are 14 residues in the CDR3. Trimming left V 2 bases short and J 3 bases short, with 8 bases between. CDR3 amino acids: CASSLGQPNEKLFF. CDR3 DNA sequence: TGCGCCAGCAGCTTAGGGCAGCCTAATGAAAAACTGTTTTTT.

The chain employs TRBV2 and TRBJ2-5, with D perhaps TRBD1 or TRBD2 (5 bases each). V was trimmed by 1 base and J by 5 bases, leaving 14 bases between them. The CDR3 consists of 15 residues. Looked up from germline, CDR1 is SNHLY and CDR2 is FYNNEI. DNA of the CDR3: TGTGCCAGCAGTGAAGAAGGGCAGGGAGCGGAGACCCAGTACTTC. This translates into CASSEEGQGAETQYF.